What follows are 17 T cell receptor beta chains derived from one specimen sequenced in a study of CD8+ T cells in alopecia areata. cDNA prepared by RNA extraction and subsequent reverse transcription served as the template for sequencing. The table came from immunoSEQ multiplex PCR; TCRdb's copy has only in-frame clones and leaves some out. The specimen has 3,800 or so clones, none found just once. Cells that came from pooled cutaneous lymph nodes were sorted using CD4, CD8alpha, NKG2D, NKG2ACE and other markers. Sequenced sample: CD8+ T cells sorted from a lymph node. The receptors were gathered from a C3H/HeJ mouse with alopecia areata. The MHC haplotype of this mouse line is H2-k.

Ten or more counts support this clone. The gene symbols are mouse symbols. The sequenced fragment ends 4 residues before the CDR3 boundary, so the rest is inferred from the germline J gene. This rearrangement joins TRBV13-1 to TRBJ2-7, with D possibly being TRBD1 (5 bases). Germline-derived CDR1 and CDR2 are NSHNY and SYGAGN. V lost 5 bases, J lost 3 bases, and 6 bases lay in between. The CDR3 has 11 amino acids. CDR3 DNA (partial): TGTGCCAGCAGGGACAACTAT. The encoded protein is CASRDNY. The entire CDR3 reads CASRDNYEQYF.

This clone came up many times. These gene names are mouse names. The CDR3 end lies 4 residues beyond the end of the read and is filled in from the germline J gene. The V gene is TRBV29, the J gene TRBJ2-3, with 10 bases aligning to TRBD1. The V gene's germline CDR1 is MSHET and CDR2 SYDVDS. The trim removed 3 bases at V and 3 bases at J, leaving 3 bases unmatched. The CDR3 contains 15 residues. CDR3 amino acids: CASSFRDRGAETLYF. Incomplete CDR3 DNA: TGTGCTAGCAGTTTTCGGGACAGGGGAGCAGAA.

This clone was counted many times. Mouse names are used for the genes. Read coverage stops 4 residues before the CDR3 terminus; the germline J gene supplies the remainder. V usage is TRBV13-3 and J usage is TRBJ1-1; 9 nucleotides match TRBD1. The V gene end was trimmed by 3 bases and the J gene end by 0 bases; junction bases not matched to a gene: 3. The CDR3 is made up of 15 amino acids. Germline V gives CDR1 NNHDY, CDR2 SYVADS. CDR3 amino acids: CASSGGQGANTEVFF. The CDR3 DNA, read in part, is TGTGCCAGCAGTGGGGGACAGGGTGCAAACACA.

With regard to this clone: The gene symbols are mouse symbols. The read halts 4 residues ahead of the CDR3 end, with the missing end drawn from the germline J gene. The gene calls are TRBV13-1 and TRBJ2-7; 8 nucleotides agree with TRBD1. J was trimmed by 3 bases and V by 3 bases; bases with no gene match: 2. Germline V gene sequence: CDR1 NSHNY, CDR2 SYGAGN. There are 13 residues in the CDR3. CDR3: CASSAGTGYEQYF. CDR3 bases read: TGTGCCAGCAGTGCCGGGACAGGCTAT.

This clone is judged medium-sized. Gene names denote mouse genes. Partial CDR3 DNA: TGTGCTAGCAGTAGTCAGGGA. Translation: CASSSQG. The full CDR3 is CASSSQGEVFF. The genes are TRBV17 and TRBJ1-1; maybe TRBD1 (5 bases). Sequencing ends 4 residues short of the CDR3 end; the germline J gene provides the rest. Germline V gene data show CDR1 as MNHDT and CDR2 as YYDKIL. CDR3 size: 11 residues.

By share, this clone ranks as medium-sized. Gene names are mouse gene names. CDR3 loop: CASSLGPGTGDANSDYTF. CDR3 DNA (partial): TGTGCCAGCAGTTTGGGTCCCGGGACAGGGGATGCAAACTCC. This chain links TRBV14 with TRBJ1-2; TRBD1 aligns across 10 bases. Read sequence stops 4 residues before the CDR3 end, and the germline J gene provides the missing end. Germline V gene data show CDR1 as SGHDT and CDR2 as FRDEAV. Germline trimming cut 2 bases from V and 0 bases from J; bases unmatched to any gene: 10. The CDR3 length is 18 residues.

At least ten counts were recorded for this clone. Gene names are the mouse ones. The part of the CDR3 DNA that was read is TGTGCCAGCAGTATGTCTCCT. Protein: CASSMSP. The full CDR3 protein reads CASSMSPEQFF. The rearrangement links TRBV19 to TRBJ2-1, with unresolved D. With the read ending 4 residues before the CDR3 end, the germline J gene is used to fill in that end. The CDR3 consists of 11 residues. Germline loops: CDR1 FNHDT, CDR2 SITEND (reference sequence).

This clone was counted ten times or more. Mouse gene names and germline throughout. The read terminates 4 residues before the CDR3 end, so the remaining end is supplied by the germline J gene. The V gene is TRBV1, the J gene TRBJ2-7, with 8 nucleotides matching TRBD1. The germline V gene encodes CDR1 NSQYPW and CDR2 LRSPGD (reference sequence). The CDR3 has 13 amino acids. The part of the CDR3 DNA that was read is TGCACCTGCAGTGCAGGACAGGGGTAT. It encodes CTCSAGQGY. The full-length CDR3 reads as CTCSAGQGYEQYF.

This clone occurred many times. The gene names here belong to mouse. The CDR3 end is not reached by the read, which stops 4 residues before it; the germline J gene fills it in. The chain links TRBV13-1 to TRBJ2-5; TRBD1 matches 7 bases. Trimming cost V 5 bases and J 2 bases; bases outside gene matches: 8. Germline CDR1 is NSHNY and CDR2 is SYGAGN. There are 15 residues in the CDR3. The part of the CDR3 DNA that was read is TGTGCCAGCAGGAGACAGGGTTTGGGCCAAGAC. The encoded protein is CASRRQGLGQD. The entire CDR3 protein is CASRRQGLGQDTQYF.

This clone is medium-sized by share. Germline and genes: mouse. The sequenced part of the CDR3 DNA is TGCACCTGCAGTGCAGACCAGGGACAGGAAAACTCC. This encodes CTCSADQGQENS. The full-length CDR3 reads as CTCSADQGQENSDYTF. V and J are TRBV1 and TRBJ1-2; the match to TRBD1 covers 8 bases. The CDR3 end is not reached by the read, which stops 4 residues before it; the germline J gene fills it in. The CDR3 runs 16 residues. Germline-derived CDR1 and CDR2 are NSQYPW and LRSPGD (reference sequence). V lost 0 bases to trimming and J lost 1 base; unmatched junction nucleotides: 4.

In its sample, this clone was seen many times. The germline and genes are mouse ones. The CDR3 end lies 4 residues beyond the end of the read and is filled in from the germline J gene. The chain is built from TRBV1 and TRBJ2-5; 8 bases match TRBD1. Germline trimming cut 2 bases from V and 3 bases from J; bases unmatched to any gene: 1. Per the germline V gene, CDR1 is NSQYPW and CDR2 is LRSPGD (reference sequence). The CDR3 runs to 14 residues. The DNA read from the CDR3 is TGCACCTGCAGTGCACGACAGGGGCAAGAC. Residues: CTCSARQGQD. The full CDR3 sequence reads CTCSARQGQDTQYF. The whole variable domain, remainder taken from reference TRBV1 and TRBJ2-5, is VTLLEQNPRWRLVPRGQAVNLRCILKNSQYPWMSWYQQDLQKQLQWLFTLRSPGDKEVKSLPGADYLATRVTDTELRLQVANMSQGRTLYCTCSARQGQDTQYFGPGTRLLVL.

This clone is categorized as medium-sized. The listed genes are named as in mouse. The read stops 4 residues short of the end of the CDR3; the missing end is completed from the germline J gene. The genes are TRBV1 and TRBJ2-5; a possible D gene is TRBD1 (6 bases). Germline V lookup: CDR1 NSQYPW, CDR2 LRSPGD (reference sequence). The length of the CDR3 is 15 residues. The sequenced part of the CDR3 DNA is TGCACCTGCAGTGCAGAAGGGGGAAGGGGAGAC. As protein: CTCSAEGGRGD. The whole CDR3 is CTCSAEGGRGDTQYF.

This clone was recorded at least ten times. Mouse germline and gene names are used. The CDR3 end falls 4 residues outside the read, so it is completed with the germline J gene. The chain recombines TRBV14 with TRBJ2-3, with D possibly being TRBD2 (6 bases). The V gene lost 4 bases and the J gene lost 0 bases, with 9 bases spanning the gap. Germline V gene lookup returns CDR1 SGHDT and CDR2 FRDEAV. The length of the CDR3 is 14 residues. Incomplete CDR3 DNA: TGTGCCAGCAGTCTGGGGTATAGTGCAGAA. Its translation: CASSLGYSAE. The full CDR3 reads CASSLGYSAETLYF.

This clone is deemed medium-sized. Mouse gene names and germline throughout. The read stops 4 residues short of the end of the CDR3; the missing end is completed from the germline J gene. The genes are TRBV17 and TRBJ1-1; no reliable D call. The CDR3 loop spans 13 amino acids. The ends were cut back, 2 bases at V and 0 bases at J, with 4 bases in the middle. CDR1 MNHDT and CDR2 YYDKIL come from the germline V gene. Incomplete CDR3 DNA: TGTGCTAGCAGTAGATCATCAAACACA. Translation: CASSRSSNT. The CDR3 as a whole reads CASSRSSNTEVFF.

The table lists this clone with many counts. The germline and genes are mouse ones. The read ends 4 residues shy of where the CDR3 ends; the end is completed using the germline J gene. The same CDR3 can be traced to other DNA sequences in this sample. The chain uses TRBV1 and TRBJ2-3, with TRBD1 identical over 9 bases. The junction had 11 bases not matched to a gene; V was cut back by 7 bases and J by 3 bases. The CDR3 extends over 16 amino acids. Germline-derived CDR1 and CDR2 are NSQYPW and LRSPGD (reference sequence). The CDR3 sequence: CTCTPGQGGRAETLYF. The CDR3 bases that were read are TGCACCTGCACCCCGGGACAGGGTGGGAGGGCAGAA.

The sample holds many counts of this clone. Germline and genes here are mouse. The read halts 4 residues ahead of the CDR3 end, with the missing end drawn from the germline J gene. The V gene is TRBV5, the J gene TRBJ1-1, with 8 nucleotides matching TRBD1. Germline V CDR1 and CDR2: LGHNA, YNLKQL (reference sequence). With 1 base clipped from V and 4 bases from J, the junction kept 8 bases outside the gene matches. The CDR3 consists of 16 residues. CDR3 DNA (partial): TGTGCCAGCAGCCAAGGGACAGGGCGGGGGAGCACA. Amino acids: CASSQGTGRGST. The entire CDR3 is CASSQGTGRGSTEVFF.

Points on this clone: Gene names refer to mouse genes. Read coverage stops 4 residues before the CDR3 terminus; the germline J gene supplies the remainder. The V call is TRBV13-3, the J call TRBJ2-7; D is perhaps TRBD2 (5 bases). The germline CDR1 and CDR2 sequences are NNHDY and SYVADS. The CDR3 length is 15 residues. V was pared by 0 bases and J by 3 bases, with 13 bases between. The CDR3 bases that were read are TGTGCCAGCAGTGATGCCGCGACTGACCTCTAT. Protein product: CASSDAATDLY. The whole CDR3 reads CASSDAATDLYEQYF.